This section outlines one T cell receptor beta chain sequence together with its context. Clinical history reported by participants formed the basis on which cohorts were assigned. Per germline, CDR1 SNHLY and CDR2 FYNNEI. Losses at the gene ends were 0 bases for V and 4 bases for J; bases not matched to a gene: 5. The length of the CDR3 is 16 residues. This sample is part of a study of blood T cell repertoires in COVID-19. On the study more broadly: Sources were T cells, B-cell-depleted T cells, or PBMCs; the material itself was cDNA or gDNA.

The data were produced by immunoSEQ multiplex PCR, yet TCRdb's version contains in-frame clones alone and is incomplete. This sample yields 150,000 to 190,000 clones, of which about 88% are seen a single time; around 7.1% belongs to the top ten. The chain joins TRBV2 to TRBJ2-5; 10 bases agree with TRBD2. The TCR sequence derives from a man aged 50 or older who had recovered from COVID-19. The sample consisted of PBMCs or T cells enriched from blood (not recorded which). This CDR3 is CASSEAQGLAVETQYF. DNA for the CDR3: TGTGCCAGCAGTGAAGCGCAAGGACTAGCGGTAGAGACCCAGTACTTC. The full variable domain, its missing parts supplied by reference TRBV2 and TRBJ2-5, is EPEVTQTPSHQVTQMGQEVILRCVPISNHLYFYWYRQILGQKVEFLVSFYNNEISEKSEIFDDQFSVERPDGSNFTLKIRSTKLEDSAMYFCASSEAQGLAVETQYFGPGTRLLVL.